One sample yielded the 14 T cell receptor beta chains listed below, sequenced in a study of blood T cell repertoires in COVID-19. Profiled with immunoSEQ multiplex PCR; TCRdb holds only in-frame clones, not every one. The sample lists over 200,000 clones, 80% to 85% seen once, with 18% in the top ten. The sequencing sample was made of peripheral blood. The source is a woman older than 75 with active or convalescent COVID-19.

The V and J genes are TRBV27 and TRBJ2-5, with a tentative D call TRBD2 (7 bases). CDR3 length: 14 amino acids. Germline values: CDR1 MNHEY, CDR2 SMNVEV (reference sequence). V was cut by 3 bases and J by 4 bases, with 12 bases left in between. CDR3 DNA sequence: TGTGCCAGCAGTTTTGGGGGGGCCGCAGAGACCCAGTACTTC. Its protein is CASSFGGAAETQYF.

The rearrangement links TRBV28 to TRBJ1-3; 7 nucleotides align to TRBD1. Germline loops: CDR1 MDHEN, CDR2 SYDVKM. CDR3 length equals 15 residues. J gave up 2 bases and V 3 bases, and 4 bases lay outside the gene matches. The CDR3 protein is CASSLSTGAGNTIYF. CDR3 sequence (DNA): TGTGCCAGCAGTTTGTCCACAGGGGCTGGAAACACCATATATTTT.

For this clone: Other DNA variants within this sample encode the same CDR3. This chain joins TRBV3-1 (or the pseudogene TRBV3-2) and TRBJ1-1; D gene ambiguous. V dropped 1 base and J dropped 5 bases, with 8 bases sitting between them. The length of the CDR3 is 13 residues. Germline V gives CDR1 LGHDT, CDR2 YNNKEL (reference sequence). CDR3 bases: TGTGCCAGCAGCCAAGGGGGAGGTACTGAAGCTTTCTTT. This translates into CASSQGGGTEAFF.

CDR3: CASSGGTGSNTEAFF. CDR3 nucleotides: TGTGCCAGCTCAGGGGGGACAGGATCGAACACTGAAGCTTTCTTT. The chain uses TRBV18 and TRBJ1-1; 8 nucleotides match TRBD1. The V and J ends lost 5 bases and 1 base, in that order; junction bases with no gene match: 6. CDR3 size: 15 residues. Germline V gene lookup returns CDR1 KGHSH and CDR2 LQKENI.

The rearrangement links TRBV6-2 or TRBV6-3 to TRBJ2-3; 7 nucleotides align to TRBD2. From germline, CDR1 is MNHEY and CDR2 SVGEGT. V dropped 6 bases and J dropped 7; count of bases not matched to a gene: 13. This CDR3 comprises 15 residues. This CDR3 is CASSFSGINHYTQYF. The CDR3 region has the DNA TGTGCCAGCAGCTTCAGCGGGATCAACCATTATACGCAGTATTTT.

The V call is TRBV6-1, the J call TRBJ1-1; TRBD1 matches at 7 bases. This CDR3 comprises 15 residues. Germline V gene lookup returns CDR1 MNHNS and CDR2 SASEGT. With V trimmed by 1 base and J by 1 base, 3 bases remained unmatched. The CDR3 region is CASSEETGRNTEAFF. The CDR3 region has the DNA TGTGCCAGCAGTGAAGAGACAGGGAGGAACACTGAAGCTTTCTTT.

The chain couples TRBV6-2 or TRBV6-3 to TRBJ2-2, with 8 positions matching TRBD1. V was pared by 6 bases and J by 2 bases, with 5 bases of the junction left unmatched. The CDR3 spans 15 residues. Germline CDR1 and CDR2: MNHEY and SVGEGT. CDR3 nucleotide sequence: TGTGCCAGCAGCAGGACAGGGTTCAACACCGGGGAGCTGTTTTTT. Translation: CASSRTGFNTGELFF.

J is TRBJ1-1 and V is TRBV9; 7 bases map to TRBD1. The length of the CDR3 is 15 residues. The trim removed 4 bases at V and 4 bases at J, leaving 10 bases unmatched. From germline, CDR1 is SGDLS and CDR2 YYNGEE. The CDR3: CASSFTTGSRTEAFF. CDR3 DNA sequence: TGTGCCAGCAGCTTTACGACAGGGTCTCGCACTGAAGCTTTCTTT.

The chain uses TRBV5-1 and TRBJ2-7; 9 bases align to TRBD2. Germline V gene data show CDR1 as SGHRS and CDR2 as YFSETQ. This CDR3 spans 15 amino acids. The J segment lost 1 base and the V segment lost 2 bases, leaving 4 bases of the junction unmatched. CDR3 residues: CASSFTTSGSYEQYF. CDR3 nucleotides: TGCGCCAGCAGCTTTACAACTAGCGGGTCCTACGAGCAGTACTTC.

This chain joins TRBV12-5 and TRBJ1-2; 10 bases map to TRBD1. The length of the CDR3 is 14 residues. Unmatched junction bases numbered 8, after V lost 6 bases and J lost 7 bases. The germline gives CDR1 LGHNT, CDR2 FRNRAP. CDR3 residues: CASGEGTGAGGYTF. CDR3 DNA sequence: TGTGCTAGTGGAGAAGGGACAGGGGCAGGTGGCTACACCTTC.

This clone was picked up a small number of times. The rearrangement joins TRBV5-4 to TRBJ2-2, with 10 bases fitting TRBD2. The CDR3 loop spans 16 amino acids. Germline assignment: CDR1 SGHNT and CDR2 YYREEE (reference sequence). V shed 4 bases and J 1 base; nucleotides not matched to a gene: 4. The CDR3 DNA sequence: TGTGCCAGCAGCCCCAGACTAGCGGGGAACACCGGGGAGCTGTTTTTT. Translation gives CASSPRLAGNTGELFF.

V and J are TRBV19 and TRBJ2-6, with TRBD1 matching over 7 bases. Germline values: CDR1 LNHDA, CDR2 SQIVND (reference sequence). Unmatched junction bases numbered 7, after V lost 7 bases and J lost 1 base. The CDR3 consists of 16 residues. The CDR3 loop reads CASTPTGFSGANVLTF. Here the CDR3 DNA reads TGTGCCAGTACCCCGACAGGGTTTTCTGGGGCCAACGTCCTGACTTTC.

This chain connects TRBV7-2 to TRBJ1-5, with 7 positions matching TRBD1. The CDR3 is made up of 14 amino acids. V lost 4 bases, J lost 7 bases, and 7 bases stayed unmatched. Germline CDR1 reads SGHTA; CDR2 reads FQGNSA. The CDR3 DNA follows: TGTGCCAGCAGCTCCCCAGGGGGTCGCCAGCCCCAGCATTTT. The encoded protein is CASSSPGGRQPQHF.

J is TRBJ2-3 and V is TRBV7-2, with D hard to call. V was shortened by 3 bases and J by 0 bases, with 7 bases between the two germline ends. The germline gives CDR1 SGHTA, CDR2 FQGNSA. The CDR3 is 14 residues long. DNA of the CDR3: TGTGCCAGCAGCTTGGCTAGAAGCACAGATACGCAGTATTTT. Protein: CASSLARSTDTQYF.